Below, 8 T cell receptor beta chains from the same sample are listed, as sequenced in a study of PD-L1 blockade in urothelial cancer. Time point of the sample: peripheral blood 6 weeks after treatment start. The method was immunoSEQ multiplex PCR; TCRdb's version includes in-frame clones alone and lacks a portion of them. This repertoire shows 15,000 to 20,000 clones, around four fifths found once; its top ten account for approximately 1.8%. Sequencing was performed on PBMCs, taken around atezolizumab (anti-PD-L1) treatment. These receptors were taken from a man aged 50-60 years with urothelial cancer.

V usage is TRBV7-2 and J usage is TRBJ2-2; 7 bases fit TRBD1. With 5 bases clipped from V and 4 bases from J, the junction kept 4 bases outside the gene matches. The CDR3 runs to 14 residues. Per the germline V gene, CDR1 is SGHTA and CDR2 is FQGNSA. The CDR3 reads CASSLTGSTGELFF. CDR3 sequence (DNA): TGTGCCAGCAGCCTGACAGGGAGCACCGGGGAGCTGTTTTTT.

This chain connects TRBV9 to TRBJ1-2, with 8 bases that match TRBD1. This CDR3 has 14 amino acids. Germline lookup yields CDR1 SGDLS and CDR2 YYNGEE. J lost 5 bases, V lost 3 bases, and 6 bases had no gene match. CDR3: CASSDGQGYYGYTF. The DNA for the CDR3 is TGTGCCAGCAGCGACGGACAGGGCTATTATGGCTACACCTTC.

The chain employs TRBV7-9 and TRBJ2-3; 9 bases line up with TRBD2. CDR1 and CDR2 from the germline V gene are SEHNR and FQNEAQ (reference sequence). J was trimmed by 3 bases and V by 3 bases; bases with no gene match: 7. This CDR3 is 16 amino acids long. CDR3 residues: CASSFLAGGITDTQYF. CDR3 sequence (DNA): TGTGCCAGCAGCTTTTTGGCGGGGGGGATAACAGATACGCAGTATTTT. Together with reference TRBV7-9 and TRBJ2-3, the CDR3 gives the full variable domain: DTGVSQNPRHKITKRGQNVTFRCDPISEHNRLYWYRQTLGQGPEFLTYFQNEAQLEKSRLLSDRFSAERPKGSFSTLEIQRTEQGDSAMYLCASSFLAGGITDTQYFGPGTRLTVL.

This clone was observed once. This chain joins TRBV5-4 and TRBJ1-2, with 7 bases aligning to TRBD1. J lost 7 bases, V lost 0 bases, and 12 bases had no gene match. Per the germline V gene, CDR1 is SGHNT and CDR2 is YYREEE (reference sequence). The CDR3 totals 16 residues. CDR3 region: CASSLDSGRGYGGYTF. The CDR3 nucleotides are TGTGCCAGCAGCTTGGATTCGGGCAGGGGGTATGGTGGCTACACCTTC.

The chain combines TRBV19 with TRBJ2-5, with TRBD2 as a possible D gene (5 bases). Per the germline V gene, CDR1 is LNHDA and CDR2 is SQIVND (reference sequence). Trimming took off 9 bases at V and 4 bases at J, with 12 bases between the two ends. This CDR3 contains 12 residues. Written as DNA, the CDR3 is TGTGCCAGCCGACTGGCGGGAGAGACCCAGTACTTC. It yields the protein CASRLAGETQYF.

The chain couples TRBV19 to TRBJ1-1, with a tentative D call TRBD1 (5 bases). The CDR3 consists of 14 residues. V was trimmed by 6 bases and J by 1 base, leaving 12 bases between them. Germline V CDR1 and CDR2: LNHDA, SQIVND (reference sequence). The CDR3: CASSQGSPNTEAFF. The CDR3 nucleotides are TGTGCCAGTAGCCAGGGTTCACCGAACACTGAAGCTTTCTTT. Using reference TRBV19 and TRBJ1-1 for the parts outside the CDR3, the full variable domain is DGGITQSPKYLFRKEGQNVTLSCEQNLNHDAMYWYRQDPGQGLRLIYYSQIVNDFQKGDIAEGYSVSREKKESFPLTVTSAQKNPTAFYLCASSQGSPNTEAFFGQGTRLTVV.

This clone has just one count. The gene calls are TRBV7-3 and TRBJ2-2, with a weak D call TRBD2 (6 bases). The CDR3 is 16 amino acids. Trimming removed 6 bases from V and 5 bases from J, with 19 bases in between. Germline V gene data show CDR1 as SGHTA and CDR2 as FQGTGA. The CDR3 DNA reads TGTGCCAGCAGGCGTAATTCCGGGACTTCAACCGGGGAGCTGTTTTTT. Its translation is CASRRNSGTSTGELFF.

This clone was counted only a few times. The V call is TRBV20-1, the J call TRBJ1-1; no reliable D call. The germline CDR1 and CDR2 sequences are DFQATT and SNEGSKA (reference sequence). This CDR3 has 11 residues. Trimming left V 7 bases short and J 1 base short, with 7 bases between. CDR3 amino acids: CSVVRNTEAFF. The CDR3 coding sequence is TGCAGTGTTGTCAGGAACACTGAAGCTTTCTTT.